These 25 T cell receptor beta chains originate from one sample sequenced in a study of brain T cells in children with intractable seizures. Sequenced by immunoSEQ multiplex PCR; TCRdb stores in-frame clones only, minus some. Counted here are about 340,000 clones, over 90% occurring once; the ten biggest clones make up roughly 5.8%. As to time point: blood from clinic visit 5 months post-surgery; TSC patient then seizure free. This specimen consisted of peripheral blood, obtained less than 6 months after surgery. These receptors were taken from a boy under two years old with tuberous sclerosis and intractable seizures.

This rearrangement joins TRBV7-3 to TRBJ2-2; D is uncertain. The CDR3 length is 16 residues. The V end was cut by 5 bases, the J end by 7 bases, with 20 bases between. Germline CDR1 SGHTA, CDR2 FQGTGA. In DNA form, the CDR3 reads TGTGCCAGCAGCCCAGACGGACGGACCGACATCGGGGAGCTGTTTTTT. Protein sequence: CASSPDGRTDIGELFF.

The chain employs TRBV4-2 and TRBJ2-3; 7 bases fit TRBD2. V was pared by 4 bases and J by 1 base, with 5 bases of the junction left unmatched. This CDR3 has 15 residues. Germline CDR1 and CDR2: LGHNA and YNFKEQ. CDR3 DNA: TGTGCCAGCAGCCCAACTAGCGCTGGCACAGATACGCAGTATTTT. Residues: CASSPTSAGTDTQYF.

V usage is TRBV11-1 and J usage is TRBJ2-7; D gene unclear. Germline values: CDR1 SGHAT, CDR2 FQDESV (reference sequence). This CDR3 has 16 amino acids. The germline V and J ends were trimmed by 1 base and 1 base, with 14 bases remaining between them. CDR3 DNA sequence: TGTGCCAGCAGCTTAGAGGCGGCAGGTAAATCCTACGAGCAGTACTTC. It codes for CASSLEAAGKSYEQYF.

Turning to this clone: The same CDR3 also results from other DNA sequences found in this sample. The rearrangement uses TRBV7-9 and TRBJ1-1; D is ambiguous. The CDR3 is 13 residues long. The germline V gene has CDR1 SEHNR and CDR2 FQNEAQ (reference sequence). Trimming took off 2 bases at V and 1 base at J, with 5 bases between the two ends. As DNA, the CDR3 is TGTGCCAGCAGCTTAACGGGGAACACTGAAGCTTTCTTT. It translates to CASSLTGNTEAFF. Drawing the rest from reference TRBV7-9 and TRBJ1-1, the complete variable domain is DTGVSQNPRHKITKRGQNVTFRCDPISEHNRLYWYRQTLGQGPEFLTYFQNEAQLEKSRLLSDRFSAERPKGSFSTLEIQRTEQGDSAMYLCASSLTGNTEAFFGQGTRLTVV.

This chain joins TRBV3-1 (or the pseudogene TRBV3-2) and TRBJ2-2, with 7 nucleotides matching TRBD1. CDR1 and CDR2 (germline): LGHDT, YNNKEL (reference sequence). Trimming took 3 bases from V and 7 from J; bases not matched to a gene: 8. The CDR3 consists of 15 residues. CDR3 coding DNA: TGTGCCAGCAGCCATCCCCAGGGACAGCGCGGGGAGCTGTTTTTT. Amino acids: CASSHPQGQRGELFF.

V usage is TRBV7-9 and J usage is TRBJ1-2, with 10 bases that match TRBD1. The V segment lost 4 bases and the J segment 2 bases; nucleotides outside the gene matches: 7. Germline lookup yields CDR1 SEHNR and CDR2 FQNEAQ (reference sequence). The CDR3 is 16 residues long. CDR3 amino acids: CASSYPGGQGNYGYTF. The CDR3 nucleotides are TGTGCCAGCAGCTATCCGGGGGGACAGGGGAACTATGGCTACACCTTC.

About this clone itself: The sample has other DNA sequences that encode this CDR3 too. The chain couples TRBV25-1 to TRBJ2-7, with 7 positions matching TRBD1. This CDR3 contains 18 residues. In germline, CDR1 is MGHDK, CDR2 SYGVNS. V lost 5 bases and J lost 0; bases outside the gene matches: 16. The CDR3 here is CASSQPGQIPSFSYEQYF. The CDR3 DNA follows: TGTGCCAGCAGTCAACCGGGACAGATTCCCTCATTCTCCTACGAGCAGTACTTC.

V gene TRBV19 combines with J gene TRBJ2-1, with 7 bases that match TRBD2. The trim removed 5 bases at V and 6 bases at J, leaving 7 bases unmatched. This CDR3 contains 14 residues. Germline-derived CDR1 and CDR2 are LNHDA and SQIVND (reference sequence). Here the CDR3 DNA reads TGTGCCAGTAGTCAGCGGGACCTCCTCAATGAGCAGTTCTTC. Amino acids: CASSQRDLLNEQFF.

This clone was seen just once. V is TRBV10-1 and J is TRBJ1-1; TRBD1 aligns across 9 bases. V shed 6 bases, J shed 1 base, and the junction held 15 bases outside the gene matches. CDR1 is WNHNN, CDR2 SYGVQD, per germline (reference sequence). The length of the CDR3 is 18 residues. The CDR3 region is CASSGQGSSTKGNTEAFF. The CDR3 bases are TGCGCCAGCAGCGGACAGGGGTCATCCACAAAAGGGAACACTGAAGCTTTCTTT.

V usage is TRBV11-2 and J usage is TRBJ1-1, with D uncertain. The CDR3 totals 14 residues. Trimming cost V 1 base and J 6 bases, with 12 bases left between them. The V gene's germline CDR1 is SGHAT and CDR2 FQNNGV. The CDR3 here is CASSLGEFGAEAFF. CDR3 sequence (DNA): TGTGCCAGCAGCTTAGGCGAGTTTGGGGCTGAAGCTTTCTTT.

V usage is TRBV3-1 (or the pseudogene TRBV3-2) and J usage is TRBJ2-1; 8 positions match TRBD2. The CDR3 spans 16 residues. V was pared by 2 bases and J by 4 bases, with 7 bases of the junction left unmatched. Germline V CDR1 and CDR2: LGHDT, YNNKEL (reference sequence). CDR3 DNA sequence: TGTGCCAGCAGCCAACGGGGCAGCGGGGGTTACAATGAGCAGTTCTTC. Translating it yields CASSQRGSGGYNEQFF.

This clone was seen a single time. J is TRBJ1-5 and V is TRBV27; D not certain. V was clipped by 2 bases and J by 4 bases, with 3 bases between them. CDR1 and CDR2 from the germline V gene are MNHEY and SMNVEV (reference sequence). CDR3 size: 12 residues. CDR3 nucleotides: TGTGCCAGCAGTTTAAGAAATCAGCCCCAGCATTTT. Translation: CASSLRNQPQHF.

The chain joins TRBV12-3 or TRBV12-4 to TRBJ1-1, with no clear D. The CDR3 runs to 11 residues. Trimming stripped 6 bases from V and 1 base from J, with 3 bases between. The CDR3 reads CASRENTEAFF. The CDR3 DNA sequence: TGTGCCAGCAGGGAGAACACTGAAGCTTTCTTT.

In DNA, the CDR3 is TGTGCCAGCAGCATTAGTACGTCGTGCTACGAGCAGTACTTC. Protein: CASSISTSCYEQYF. The chain couples TRBV21-1 to TRBJ2-7; the table calls TRBD2, which could not be checked here. TRBV21-1 is listed as a pseudogene. The CDR3 covers 14 residues.

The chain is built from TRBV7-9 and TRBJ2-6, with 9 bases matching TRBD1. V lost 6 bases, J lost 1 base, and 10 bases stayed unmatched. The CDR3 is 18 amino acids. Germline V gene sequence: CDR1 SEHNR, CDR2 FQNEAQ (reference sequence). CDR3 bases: TGTGCCAGCAGATCAAGACAGGGGGTGCCGTCTGGGGCCAACGTCCTGACTTTC. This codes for CASRSRQGVPSGANVLTF.

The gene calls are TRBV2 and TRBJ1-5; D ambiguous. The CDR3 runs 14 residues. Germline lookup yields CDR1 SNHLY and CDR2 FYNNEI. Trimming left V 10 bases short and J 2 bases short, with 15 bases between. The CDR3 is CATRIDSGNQPQHF. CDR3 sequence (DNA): TGTGCCACCCGCATCGACTCTGGCAATCAGCCCCAGCATTTT.

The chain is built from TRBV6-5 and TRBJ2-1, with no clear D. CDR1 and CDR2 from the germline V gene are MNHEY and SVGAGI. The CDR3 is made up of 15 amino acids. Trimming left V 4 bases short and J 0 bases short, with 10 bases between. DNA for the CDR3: TGTGCCAGCAGTTCACGACGGAGCTCCTACAATGAGCAGTTCTTC. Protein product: CASSSRRSSYNEQFF.

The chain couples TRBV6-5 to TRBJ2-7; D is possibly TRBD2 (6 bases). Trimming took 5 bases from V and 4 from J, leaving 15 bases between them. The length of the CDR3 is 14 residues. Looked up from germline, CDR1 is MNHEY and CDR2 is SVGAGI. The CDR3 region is CASSRRVAVYEQYF. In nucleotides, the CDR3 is TGTGCCAGCAGTCGCCGTGTAGCGGTGTACGAGCAGTACTTC.

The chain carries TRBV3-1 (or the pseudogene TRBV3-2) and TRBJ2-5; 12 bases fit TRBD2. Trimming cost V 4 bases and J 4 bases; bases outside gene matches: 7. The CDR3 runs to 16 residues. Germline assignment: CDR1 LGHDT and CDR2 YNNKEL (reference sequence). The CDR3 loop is CASSRRTSGEGETQYF. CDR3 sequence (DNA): TGTGCCAGCAGCCGACGGACTAGCGGGGAGGGAGAGACCCAGTACTTC.

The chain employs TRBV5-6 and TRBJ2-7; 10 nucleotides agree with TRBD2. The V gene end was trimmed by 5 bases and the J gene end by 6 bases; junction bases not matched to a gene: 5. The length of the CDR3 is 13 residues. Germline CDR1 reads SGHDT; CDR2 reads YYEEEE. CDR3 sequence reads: CASSSSGRGEQYF. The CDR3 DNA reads TGTGCCAGCAGTTCTAGCGGGAGAGGCGAGCAGTACTTC.

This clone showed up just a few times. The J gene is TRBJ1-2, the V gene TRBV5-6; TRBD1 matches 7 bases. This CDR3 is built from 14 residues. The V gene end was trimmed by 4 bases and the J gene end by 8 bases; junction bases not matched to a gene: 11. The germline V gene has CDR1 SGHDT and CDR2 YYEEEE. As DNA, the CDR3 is TGTGCCAGCAGCCTCACTACAGGGGCAGGAGGCTACACCTTC. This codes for CASSLTTGAGGYTF.

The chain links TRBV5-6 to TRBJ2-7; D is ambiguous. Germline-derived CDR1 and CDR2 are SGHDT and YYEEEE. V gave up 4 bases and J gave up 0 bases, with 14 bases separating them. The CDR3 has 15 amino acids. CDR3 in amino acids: CASSEVGLSSYEQYF. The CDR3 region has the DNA TGTGCCAGCAGCGAAGTGGGGTTAAGCTCCTACGAGCAGTACTTC.

The CDR3 here is CASSPGRNTGELFF. The DNA of the CDR3 is TGCGCCAGCAGCCCCGGACGGAACACCGGGGAGCTGTTTTTT. The chain joins TRBV4-1 to TRBJ2-2; no firm D call. Germline V CDR1 and CDR2: MGHRA, YSYEKL. The V end lost 4 bases, the J end lost 1 base, and 7 bases lay between the germline ends. The CDR3 has 14 residues.

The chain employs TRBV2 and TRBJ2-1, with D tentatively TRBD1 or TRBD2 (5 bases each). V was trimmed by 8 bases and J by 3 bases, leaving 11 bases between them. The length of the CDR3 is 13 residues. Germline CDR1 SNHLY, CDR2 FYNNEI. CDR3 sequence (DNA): TGTGCCAGCCGACGGGGCAGCTACAATGAGCAGTTCTTC. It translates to CASRRGSYNEQFF.

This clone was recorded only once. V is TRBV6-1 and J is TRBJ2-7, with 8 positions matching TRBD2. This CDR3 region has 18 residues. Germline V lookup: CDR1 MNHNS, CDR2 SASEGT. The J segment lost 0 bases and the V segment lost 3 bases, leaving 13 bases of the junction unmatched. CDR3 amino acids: CASSDRPYDSGASYEQYF. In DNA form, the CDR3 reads TGTGCCAGCAGTGATAGACCTTATGATAGCGGGGCCTCCTACGAGCAGTACTTC.